What follows are 28 T cell receptor beta chains derived from one specimen sequenced in a study of T cells after yellow fever vaccination. Each CDR3 protein gets one entry after TCRdb re-called the 5' RACE reads with MiXCR. The data hold some 220,000 distinct CDR3 sequences, with 3.2% observed a single time. The input for sequencing was CD4+ T cells sorted from PBMCs, taken 10 days after the yellow fever booster vaccination. The receptors stem from a man between 18 and 29 years old who received the YFV17D yellow fever vaccine.

In this sample, this clonotype turned up a few times. The genes are TRBV20-1 and TRBJ2-5, with TRBD1 identical over 9 bases. This CDR3 contains 15 residues. The V and J ends lost 3 bases and 5 bases, in that order; junction bases with no gene match: 10. Germline CDR1 DFQATT, CDR2 SNEGSKA (reference sequence). The CDR3 coding sequence is TGCAGTGCTAGGAACCGACAGGGGGGAACGGAGACCCAGTACTTC. Protein sequence: CSARNRQGGTETQYF.

This clonotype came up many times. The chain combines TRBV10-3 with TRBJ2-6; D not certain. The CDR3 totals 14 residues. V lost 4 bases and J lost 0, with 4 bases in between. Germline lookup yields CDR1 ENHRY and CDR2 SYGVKD. Here the CDR3 DNA reads TGTGCCATCAGTGCCGGCTCTGGGGCCAACGTCCTGACTTTC. As protein: CAISAGSGANVLTF.

This clonotype was counted at least ten times. The rearrangement links TRBV5-1 to TRBJ2-5; D perhaps matches TRBD1 (5 bases). Germline loops: CDR1 SGHRS, CDR2 YFSETQ. V dropped 4 bases and J dropped 2 bases, with 9 bases sitting between them. The CDR3 is 13 amino acids. CDR3 in amino acids: CASSLSGQETQYF. For the CDR3, the DNA is TGCGCCAGCAGCCTCTCAGGGCAAGAGACCCAGTACTTC.

This clonotype was seen at least ten times. The J gene is TRBJ2-7, the V gene TRBV7-9; possible D gene TRBD1, 6 bases. This CDR3 has 14 amino acids. CDR1 and CDR2 from the germline V gene are SEHNR and FQNEAQ (reference sequence). V gave up 5 bases and J gave up 1 base, with 12 bases separating them. The CDR3 bases are TGTGCCAGCAGCCCGACAGGAGGTTCCTACGAGCAGTACTTC. Encoded protein: CASSPTGGSYEQYF.

The rearrangement uses TRBV6-6 and TRBJ1-4; D not resolved. Germline V gives CDR1 MNHNY, CDR2 SVGAGI (reference sequence). The CDR3 contains 13 residues. Trimming shortened V by 5 bases and J by 7 bases, and 11 bases separated the two germline ends. In DNA form, the CDR3 reads TGTGCCAGCAGTCCTCGGGAGGCTGAAAAACTGTTTTTT. Residues: CASSPREAEKLFF.

This clonotype was recorded a few times. The chain carries TRBV2 and TRBJ2-3; D is possibly TRBD2 (6 bases). Germline V gene data show CDR1 as SNHLY and CDR2 as FYNNEI. V gave up 8 bases and J gave up 5 bases, with 11 bases separating them. The CDR3 consists of 12 residues. For the CDR3, the DNA is TGTGCCAGCGGAGAGGGAGGAGATACGCAGTATTTT. It encodes CASGEGGDTQYF.

This clonotype was picked up a small number of times. V and J are TRBV12-3 or TRBV12-4 and TRBJ2-5; 8 positions match TRBD1. The CDR3 is made up of 13 amino acids. V shed 6 bases and J 5 bases; nucleotides not matched to a gene: 5. CDR3 in DNA: TGTGCCAGCAGGGGACAGGAGAGGGAGACCCAGTACTTC. Protein: CASRGQERETQYF.

This clonotype was counted ten times or more. V usage is TRBV6-5 and J usage is TRBJ2-7; tentatively, D is TRBD1 (6 bases). The length of the CDR3 is 11 residues. Germline-derived CDR1 and CDR2 are MNHEY and SVGAGI. V was shortened by 7 bases and J by 7 bases, with 11 bases between the two germline ends. DNA of the CDR3: TGTGCCAGCAAGGGGGTCGGGGAGCAGTACTTC. Amino acid sequence: CASKGVGEQYF.

This clonotype appeared a few times. The chain is built from TRBV12-3 or TRBV12-4 and TRBJ2-1; D not resolved. The length of the CDR3 is 13 residues. Trimming pared 8 bases from V and 9 bases from J, leaving 17 bases between. The CDR3 loop reads CASGSSNRGEQFF. The CDR3 DNA follows: TGTGCCAGCGGGTCTAGTAATAGAGGTGAGCAGTTCTTC.

This clonotype was picked up a small number of times. V usage is TRBV5-1 and J usage is TRBJ1-1; D is unclear. Germline lookup yields CDR1 SGHRS and CDR2 YFSETQ. This CDR3 is built from 14 residues. V was shortened by 6 bases and J by 1 base, with 13 bases between the two germline ends. CDR3: CASNPREENTEAFF. CDR3 bases: TGCGCCAGCAATCCAAGGGAGGAGAACACTGAAGCTTTCTTT.

This clonotype was counted between two and nine times. This rearrangement joins TRBV6-5 to TRBJ2-7; TRBD1 aligns across 7 bases. The CDR3 is made up of 18 amino acids. The trim removed 7 bases at V and 1 base at J, leaving 19 bases unmatched. CDR1 and CDR2 (germline): MNHEY, SVGAGI. The CDR3 bases are TGTGCCAGCACCATACAGTTACTAGGACAGGAACCTTCCTACGAGCAGTACGTC. Protein product: CASTIQLLGQEPSYEQYV.

This clonotype was counted at least ten times. The gene calls are TRBV28 and TRBJ1-1; 11 nucleotides match TRBD1. Germline CDR1 is MDHEN and CDR2 is SYDVKM. The CDR3 is 16 residues long. J lost 5 bases, V lost 6 bases, and 11 bases had no gene match. CDR3 nucleotide sequence: TGTGCCAGCAGCGATTACGGGACAGGGGGTCGGACTGAAGCTTTCTTT. It encodes CASSDYGTGGRTEAFF.

The V gene is TRBV9, the J gene TRBJ1-4; 9 bases agree with TRBD1. Germline V gives CDR1 SGDLS, CDR2 YYNGEE. Trimming cost V 4 bases and J 8 bases; bases outside gene matches: 9. The CDR3 is 15 amino acids. The CDR3 sequence is CASSQTGTGGEKLFF. The DNA of the CDR3 is TGTGCCAGCAGCCAGACCGGAACAGGGGGCGAAAAACTGTTTTTT.

V and J are TRBV13 and TRBJ2-1, with D maybe TRBD1 (6 bases). Germline CDR1 is PRHDT and CDR2 is FYEKMQ (reference sequence). CDR3 length: 12 residues. V lost 4 bases and J 9 bases, leaving 10 bases between the germline ends. The CDR3 spells CASSSSDSEQFF. The CDR3 DNA follows: TGTGCCAGCAGCTCGTCGGACAGTGAGCAGTTCTTC.

In this sample, this clonotype turned up many times. The rearrangement joins TRBV7-3 to TRBJ2-3; 15 nucleotides line up with TRBD2. CDR3 length equals 15 residues. Per germline, CDR1 SGHTA and CDR2 FQGTGA. J lost 6 bases, V lost 5 bases, and 3 bases had no gene match. CDR3 in DNA: TGTGCCAGCAGCCCTGGACTAGCGGGGGGGGATACGCAGTATTTT. Amino acid sequence: CASSPGLAGGDTQYF.

The table lists this clonotype with many counts. The chain joins TRBV20-1 to TRBJ1-1; 9 bases match TRBD1. The CDR3 length is 11 residues. Germline CDR1 is DFQATT and CDR2 is SNEGSKA (reference sequence). V lost 6 bases to trimming and J lost 11 bases; unmatched junction nucleotides: 7. In DNA form, the CDR3 reads TGCAGTGCGGCCCTTGACAGGGGGGCTTTCTTT. Its translation is CSAALDRGAFF.

As DNA, the CDR3 is TGTGCCACCAGCAGAGAGGCGGGAACGGCATACAATGAGCAGTTCTTC. It is translated as CATSREAGTAYNEQFF. The chain has TRBV15 and TRBJ2-1; weak D call: TRBD2 (6 bases). The CDR3 loop spans 16 amino acids. V lost 0 bases, J lost 4 bases, and 13 bases lay in between. Germline CDR1 LNHNV, CDR2 YYDKDF (reference sequence).

This clonotype was observed a handful of times. V and J are TRBV20-1 and TRBJ1-2, with TRBD1 matching 7 bases. Trimming took 6 bases from V and 6 from J; bases not matched to a gene: 10. Looked up from germline, CDR1 is DFQATT and CDR2 is SNEGSKA (reference sequence). This CDR3 has 13 amino acids. This CDR3 is CSAPQQGLNGYTF. CDR3 sequence (DNA): TGCAGTGCACCCCAACAGGGGTTGAATGGCTACACCTTC.

The DNA for the CDR3 is TGCAGTGCTAGAGATGGGGGGGGCCTCACCATATATTTT. Translation: CSARDGGGLTIYF. The chain recombines TRBV20-1 with TRBJ1-3, with a weak D call TRBD1 (6 bases). Between the trimmed V and J ends, which lost 0 bases and 9 bases, there was a span of 12 bases. CDR1 DFQATT and CDR2 SNEGSKA come from the germline V gene (reference sequence). This CDR3 is built from 13 residues.

The chain combines TRBV7-9 with TRBJ1-5, with D hard to call. The V gene lost 4 bases and the J gene lost 7 bases, with 17 bases spanning the gap. Germline assignment: CDR1 SEHNR and CDR2 FQNEAQ (reference sequence). The CDR3 sequence is 15 residues long. The CDR3 DNA is TGTGCCAGCAGCTGCCCCCACGGCGATTTGCAGCCCCAGCATTTT. Translation: CASSCPHGDLQPQHF.

The rearrangement links TRBV7-6 to TRBJ2-1; 7 bases agree with TRBD1. Per germline, CDR1 SGHVS and CDR2 FNYEAQ. This CDR3 comprises 13 residues. The J segment lost 6 bases and the V segment lost 5 bases, leaving 4 bases of the junction unmatched. CDR3 DNA: TGTGCCAGCAGCACCGGACAGGCCAATGAGCAGTTCTTC. This sequence encodes CASSTGQANEQFF.

The V gene is TRBV5-1, the J gene TRBJ2-5; 16 bases align to TRBD2. This CDR3 has 17 residues. V was clipped by 4 bases and J by 0 bases; unmatched bases: 3. CDR1 is SGHRS and CDR2 is YFSETQ in the germline V gene. CDR3 bases: TGCGCCAGCAGCCCGGGACTAGCGGGGGGGTACCAAGAGACCCAGTACTTC. Its protein product is CASSPGLAGGYQETQYF.

This clonotype was observed at least ten times. This chain uses TRBV5-1 with TRBJ1-1, with a weak D call TRBD1 (6 bases). V was clipped by 5 bases and J by 1 base, with 18 bases between them. The CDR3 loop spans 16 amino acids. The V gene's germline CDR1 is SGHRS and CDR2 YFSETQ. The CDR3 loop is CASRPRGGDSNTEAFF. CDR3 nucleotide sequence: TGCGCCAGCAGACCCAGAGGGGGAGACTCGAACACTGAAGCTTTCTTT.

This chain joins TRBV28 and TRBJ2-7, with D possibly called TRBD1 or TRBD2 (5 bases each). The V end lost 5 bases, the J end lost 2 bases, and 13 bases lay between the germline ends. The CDR3 spans 14 residues. From germline, CDR1 is MDHEN and CDR2 SYDVKM. The CDR3 coding sequence is TGTGCCAGCAGTCACGGGACCTCCCCCTACGAGCAGTACGTC. As protein: CASSHGTSPYEQYV.

CDR3 sequence reads: CASSLGGGQNYGYTF. The CDR3 nucleotides are TGCGCCAGCAGCTTGGGAGGTGGACAGAACTATGGCTACACCTTC. The chain combines TRBV5-1 with TRBJ1-2, with D possibly being TRBD1 (6 bases). Germline-derived CDR1 and CDR2 are SGHRS and YFSETQ. Trimming removed 0 bases from V and 2 bases from J, with 11 bases in between. The CDR3 is 15 residues long.

This clonotype was recorded a few times. The chain uses TRBV5-1 and TRBJ2-1, with 9 bases aligning to TRBD2. Per germline, CDR1 SGHRS and CDR2 YFSETQ. V was pared by 5 bases and J by 5 bases, with 8 bases of the junction left unmatched. The CDR3 consists of 15 residues. In DNA, the CDR3 is TGCGCCAGCAGGGAAGCGGGGGGACGAAACAATGAGCAGTTCTTC. This gives the protein CASREAGGRNNEQFF.

This clonotype was recorded at least ten times. This sequence joins TRBV20-1 and TRBJ2-7; D perhaps matches TRBD2 (5 bases). The V gene's germline CDR1 is DFQATT and CDR2 SNEGSKA (reference sequence). The ends were cut back, 0 bases at V and 3 bases at J, with 6 bases in the middle. The CDR3 runs 12 residues. The CDR3: CSARDRGYEQYF. CDR3 DNA sequence: TGCAGTGCTAGAGATCGGGGCTACGAGCAGTACTTC.

In this sample, this clonotype turned up many times. The rearrangement uses TRBV7-6 and TRBJ2-3, with unresolved D. There are 16 residues in the CDR3. The germline CDR1 and CDR2 sequences are SGHVS and FNYEAQ. Trimming left V 2 bases short and J 2 bases short, with 14 bases between. The CDR3 DNA follows: TGTGCCAGCAGCTTACATCGGCAGCGTACCACAGATACGCAGTATTTT. It encodes CASSLHRQRTTDTQYF.